Shown below are 25 T cell receptor beta chains from a single sample sequenced in a study of T cell repertoires in cytomegalovirus infection. TCRdb called the reads again in MiXCR, with one record for every CDR3 protein. The sample lists 740,000 or so distinct CDR3 sequences; 35% to 40% were seen once. Sample: PBMCs. These receptors came from a human donor in good health (CMV status not recorded). Some clones in this sample may be carry-over from other donors' samples.

V and J are TRBV29-1 and TRBJ2-1, with D perhaps TRBD2 (5 bases). CDR1 and CDR2 from the germline V gene are SQVTM and ANQGSEA. The CDR3 length is 13 residues. Trimming stripped 3 bases from V and 7 bases from J, with 13 bases between. The CDR3 sequence is CSVDERQSNEQFF. CDR3 sequence (DNA): TGCAGCGTTGACGAGCGGCAGTCTAATGAGCAGTTCTTC.

This clonotype was counted only a few times. This sequence joins TRBV7-6 and TRBJ1-5; D is uncertain. V lost 5 bases to trimming and J lost 10 bases, with 15 bases between them. There are 13 residues in the CDR3. CDR1 is SGHVS and CDR2 is FNYEAQ in the germline V gene. The CDR3 bases are TGTGCCAGCAGCGTGGACCGTTCTACCCCCCAGCATTTT. Its protein is CASSVDRSTPQHF.

As regards this clonotype: Given the absence of the conserved phenylalanine or tryptophan at the CDR3 end, a read error is likely. This sequence joins TRBV7-2 and TRBJ2-7, with 8 bases fitting TRBD2. CDR3 length: 15 residues. The junction had 2 bases not matched to a gene; V was cut back by 1 base and J by 0 bases. Germline V CDR1 and CDR2: SGHTA, FQGNSA. The CDR3 nucleotides are TGTGCCAGCAGCTTAGAGCGGGGGCGCTCCTACGAGCAGTACTGC. The encoded protein is CASSLERGRSYEQYC.

J is TRBJ1-2 and V is TRBV20-1; 7 bases fit TRBD1. Germline V gene data show CDR1 as DFQATT and CDR2 as SNEGSKA (reference sequence). The CDR3 extends over 14 amino acids. Trimming cost V 0 bases and J 8 bases; bases outside gene matches: 9. CDR3 in DNA: TGCAGTGCTAGAGATCATATGACAGGGCCAGGCTACACCTTC. Translated: CSARDHMTGPGYTF.

This clonotype appeared a few times. The chain links TRBV6-6 to TRBJ2-5; 12 positions agree with TRBD2. J gave up 4 bases and V 2 bases, and 8 bases lay outside the gene matches. The CDR3 has 17 residues. Germline CDR1 MNHNY, CDR2 SVGAGI (reference sequence). CDR3 coding DNA: TGTGCCAGCAGTTACGAAGCTAGCGGGGGGGCTGGAGAGACCCAGTACTTC. Encoded protein: CASSYEASGGAGETQYF.

The DNA for the CDR3 is TGTGCCAGTAGTATTCTCCAGCTTAACACCGGGGAGCTGTTTTTT. This encodes CASSILQLNTGELFF. The chain is built from TRBV19 and TRBJ2-2; no definite D call. The CDR3 covers 15 residues. The ends were cut back, 3 bases at V and 2 bases at J, with 10 bases in the middle. Per germline, CDR1 LNHDA and CDR2 SQIVND (reference sequence).

The chain is built from TRBV19 and TRBJ2-5; the match to TRBD1 covers 9 bases. CDR1 and CDR2 from the germline V gene are LNHDA and SQIVND (reference sequence). This CDR3 is built from 14 residues. The trim removed 7 bases at V and 1 base at J, leaving 4 bases unmatched. Written as DNA, the CDR3 is TGTGCCAGTACCCGGGACAGGGCCCAAGAGACCCAGTACTTC. Translating it yields CASTRDRAQETQYF.

As concerns this clonotype: An end of the junction differs from the germline gene, which may be a read error. The chain employs TRBV7-6 and TRBJ2-2; 8 bases align to TRBD1. The CDR3 is made up of 14 amino acids. Germline assignment: CDR1 SGHVS and CDR2 FNYEAQ. CDR3 nucleotides: TGTGCTAGCAGCCATGGACAGGGAGGCGGGGAGCTGTTTTTT. Encoded protein: CASSHGQGGGELFF.

In its sample, this clonotype was seen a few times. The chain is built from TRBV19 and TRBJ2-1, with D possibly called TRBD1 or TRBD2 (5 bases each). The CDR3 contains 17 residues. V lost 6 bases, J lost 0 bases, and 18 bases lay in between. Germline V lookup: CDR1 LNHDA, CDR2 SQIVND (reference sequence). CDR3 in DNA: TGTGCCAGTAGGCACAATGGACACCGGGGCTCCTACAATGAGCAGTTCTTC. Translating it yields CASRHNGHRGSYNEQFF.

V and J are TRBV12-3 or TRBV12-4 and TRBJ1-4, with unresolved D. The ends were cut back, 5 bases at V and 5 bases at J, with 12 bases in the middle. There are 14 residues in the CDR3. The CDR3 reads CASSPQTRNEKLFF. The CDR3 coding sequence is TGTGCCAGCAGTCCCCAGACAAGGAATGAAAAACTGTTTTTT.

This clonotype was picked up a small number of times. This rearrangement joins TRBV7-9 to TRBJ2-1, with a possible D match to TRBD1 (5 bases). Trimming cost V 7 bases and J 10 bases, with 11 bases left between them. The CDR3 covers 11 residues. Germline V gene lookup returns CDR1 SEHNR and CDR2 FQNEAQ (reference sequence). The CDR3: CASKSAGEQFF. The CDR3 DNA follows: TGTGCCAGCAAATCAGCAGGGGAGCAGTTCTTC.

This chain connects TRBV6-2 or TRBV6-3 to TRBJ1-5; the match to TRBD1 covers 8 bases. The CDR3 sequence is 15 residues long. Germline V CDR1 and CDR2: MNHEY, SVGEGT. J gave up 6 bases and V 6 bases, and 10 bases lay outside the gene matches. CDR3 DNA: TGTGCCAGCAGCCGACAGGGGAGCTCCGGTCAGCCCCAGCATTTT. Protein sequence: CASSRQGSSGQPQHF.

With regard to this clonotype: Germline is not matched at one junction end, which may reflect a read error. The V call is TRBV28, the J call TRBJ1-2; D is possibly TRBD1 (5 bases). The CDR3 runs 13 residues. CDR1 and CDR2 (germline): MDHEN, SYDVKM. In DNA, the CDR3 is TGTGCCAGCAGCCGGAGGGGAACCTATTGCTACACCTTC. Residues: CASSRRGTYCYTF.

This clonotype was seen ten or more times. The chain couples TRBV7-2 to TRBJ1-1; weak D call: TRBD1 (6 bases). CDR3 length: 14 amino acids. The V end was cut by 3 bases, the J end by 0 bases, with 8 bases between. Germline CDR1 SGHTA, CDR2 FQGNSA. The CDR3 sequence: CASSFDRLNTEAFF. Written as DNA, the CDR3 is TGTGCCAGCAGCTTTGACAGGCTGAACACTGAAGCTTTCTTT.

This clonotype was observed a handful of times. The chain employs TRBV6-2 or TRBV6-3 and TRBJ2-3; D perhaps matches TRBD2 (6 bases). This CDR3 contains 14 residues. V was cut by 9 bases and J by 2 bases, with 15 bases left in between. CDR1 is MNHEY, CDR2 SVGEGT, per germline. CDR3 coding DNA: TGTGCCAGTGCTAGCGCGGTAAACACAGATACGCAGTATTTT. Translation: CASASAVNTDTQYF.

Details on this clonotype: A junction end diverges from the germline sequence, so it may reflect a read error. This CDR3 reads CAISLGQGDDKLFF. The CDR3 nucleotides are TGTGCAATCAGCCTGGGACAGGGGGATGATAAACTGTTTTTT. The V gene is TRBV7-6, the J gene TRBJ1-4; 11 nucleotides line up with TRBD1. Germline values: CDR1 SGHVS, CDR2 FNYEAQ. The CDR3 spans 14 residues.

This clonotype has only a few counts. V gene TRBV27 combines with J gene TRBJ2-7, with D perhaps TRBD2 (5 bases). V was clipped by 0 bases and J by 0 bases, with 12 bases between them. This CDR3 comprises 16 residues. Germline V gene sequence: CDR1 MNHEY, CDR2 SMNVEV (reference sequence). The CDR3 is CASSLSVGVISYEQYF. DNA of the CDR3: TGTGCCAGCAGTTTATCCGTCGGGGTGATCTCCTACGAGCAGTACTTC.

A single count supports this clonotype. This chain joins TRBV28 and TRBJ2-7, with 9 bases lining up with TRBD2. The CDR3 is 14 amino acids. CDR1 and CDR2 (germline): MDHEN, SYDVKM. Trimming took 4 bases from V and 5 from J; bases not matched to a gene: 6. The CDR3 reads CASSSPGGGDEQYF. Written as DNA, the CDR3 is TGTGCCAGCAGTTCCCCGGGCGGGGGGGACGAGCAGTACTTC.

This sequence joins TRBV28 and TRBJ1-5; D remains unclear. This CDR3 comprises 15 residues. Germline V lookup: CDR1 MDHEN, CDR2 SYDVKM. Trimming shortened V by 2 bases and J by 9 bases, and 17 bases separated the two germline ends. For the CDR3, the DNA is TGTGCCAGCAGTTTAGAGTTGATAATGGTTCCGCCCCAGCATTTT. Translation: CASSLELIMVPPQHF. Filled out from reference TRBV28 and TRBJ1-5, the complete variable domain reads DVKVTQSSRYLVKRTGEKVFLECVQDMDHENMFWYRQDPGLGLRLIYFSYDVKMKEKGDIPEGYSVSREKKERFSLILESASTNQTSMYLCASSLELIMVPPQHFGDGTRLSIL.

This clonotype was counted between two and nine times. The V and J genes are TRBV29-1 and TRBJ1-1; D is uncertain. Germline V gene data show CDR1 as SQVTM and CDR2 as ANQGSEA. The V gene lost 4 bases and the J gene lost 8 bases, with 11 bases spanning the gap. This CDR3 has 11 residues. CDR3 loop: CSVVLGPEAFF. In nucleotides, the CDR3 is TGCAGCGTTGTCCTCGGTCCGGAAGCTTTCTTT.

This clonotype was observed a handful of times. The chain joins TRBV12-3 or TRBV12-4 to TRBJ2-7; 9 bases align to TRBD2. This CDR3 spans 17 amino acids. The junction had 14 bases not matched to a gene; V was cut back by 5 bases and J by 3 bases. CDR3 in DNA: TGTGCCAGCAGTCCCAGGGGATCACTAGCGGGCATCTACGAGCAGTACTTC. It specifies CASSPRGSLAGIYEQYF.

V usage is TRBV28 and J usage is TRBJ2-7; D is possibly TRBD2 (6 bases). Looked up from germline, CDR1 is MDHEN and CDR2 is SYDVKM. V gave up 5 bases and J gave up 0 bases, with 11 bases separating them. The CDR3 totals 14 residues. DNA for the CDR3: TGTGCCAGCAGTCCCCGACTAGGCTCCTACGAGCAGTACTTC. It translates to CASSPRLGSYEQYF. The full variable domain, its missing parts supplied by reference TRBV28 and TRBJ2-7, is DVKVTQSSRYLVKRTGEKVFLECVQDMDHENMFWYRQDPGLGLRLIYFSYDVKMKEKGDIPEGYSVSREKKERFSLILESASTNQTSMYLCASSPRLGSYEQYFGPGTRLTVT.

The chain uses TRBV28 and TRBJ2-6; 14 nucleotides align to TRBD2. V was pared by 8 bases and J by 2 bases, with 5 bases of the junction left unmatched. The V gene's germline CDR1 is MDHEN and CDR2 SYDVKM. CDR3 length equals 17 residues. The CDR3 nucleotides read TGTGCCAGCTTGGGACTAGCGGGAGTGGCTGGGGCCAACGTCCTGACTTTC. This codes for CASLGLAGVAGANVLTF.

This clonotype has more than one count but fewer than ten. V and J are TRBV7-2 and TRBJ2-1; 9 bases are a match to TRBD2. J lost 15 bases, V lost 0 bases, and 12 bases had no gene match. Germline V gene data show CDR1 as SGHTA and CDR2 as FQGNSA. This CDR3 spans 15 amino acids. The CDR3 region is CASSLASGRLPPVFF. CDR3 in DNA: TGTGCCAGCAGCTTAGCTAGCGGGAGACTCCCGCCGGTGTTCTTC.

CDR3 region: CASKGTFSLVSGNTIYF. The CDR3 DNA follows: TGTGCCAGCAAAGGGACCTTTTCCCTTGTCTCTGGAAACACCATATATTTT. The genes are TRBV12-3 or TRBV12-4 and TRBJ1-3; weak D call: TRBD1 (5 bases). The CDR3 is 17 residues long. The V gene lost 7 bases and the J gene lost 0 bases, with 19 bases spanning the gap.